This is a list of T cell receptor beta chains from one sample in a study of OX40 agonist ivuxolimab in advanced cancers. Here immunoSEQ multiplex PCR was the method, and the copy in TCRdb shows in-frame clones only, minus some. Of 25,000 to 30,000 clones listed, over 60% are singletons. This specimen was CD4+ or CD8+ T cells sorted from blood, taken in a trial of the OX40 agonist ivuxolimab. These receptors were taken from an adult with an advanced solid tumor such as melanoma, head and neck, liver or kidney cancer. Both conserved end residues are part of each CDR3. Each record gives: J gene, V gene, D gene, clone size, CDR3 protein, CDR3 DNA. A D gene is named only where the DNA matches it firmly. The size field is filled for only some rows; it gives once, few, many or a size class.

>TRBJ1-2|TRBV4-3|-|-
CASSQDIWRMEGGYTF
TGCGCCAGCAGCCAAGATATCTGGCGGATGGAAGGAGGCTACACCTTC
>TRBJ2-3|TRBV5-5|-|-
CASSLPSAVADTQYF
TGTGCCAGCAGCCTCCCTAGCGCGGTGGCAGATACGCAGTATTTT
>TRBJ1-1|TRBV7-6|-|-
CASSPGDLNTEAFF
TGTGCCAGCAGCCCAGGGGATTTGAACACTGAAGCTTTCTTT
>TRBJ1-4|TRBV30|TRBD1|few
CAWSGGTDSNEKLFF
TGTGCCTGGAGTGGGGGGACAGACTCGAATGAAAAACTGTTTTTT
>TRBJ2-1|TRBV4-2|-|-
CASSRDLSSYNEQFF
TGTGCCAGCAGCCGGGACTTGAGCTCCTACAATGAGCAGTTCTTC
>TRBJ2-3|TRBV7-3|TRBD2|-
CASSQTGLAGTDTQYF
TGTGCCAGCAGCCAAACGGGACTAGCGGGGACAGATACGCAGTATTTT
>TRBJ1-1|TRBV30|-|few
CAWSAGTDMNTEAFF
TGTGCCTGGAGTGCAGGGACTGACATGAACACTGAAGCTTTCTTT
>TRBJ2-7|TRBV11-2|TRBD1|-
CASSYRGSEQYF
TGTGCCAGCAGCTACAGGGGGAGTGAGCAGTACTTC
>TRBJ1-1|TRBV4-1|-|-
CASSTDGTLNTEAFF
TGCGCCAGCAGCACAGACGGGACACTGAACACTGAAGCTTTCTTT
>TRBJ2-7|TRBV6-6|TRBD2|-
CASSYGLAATYEQYF
TGTGCCAGCAGTTACGGTCTAGCGGCGACCTACGAGCAGTACTTC
>TRBJ1-1|TRBV5-8|-|-
CASSLGFMNTEAFF
TGTGCCAGCAGCTTGGGATTCATGAACACTGAAGCTTTCTTT
>TRBJ1-1|TRBV7-8|TRBD1|once
CASSLIAGTGAIEAFF
TGTGCCAGCAGCTTAATAGCCGGGACAGGGGCTATTGAAGCTTTCTTT
>TRBJ2-7|TRBV6-1|-|-
CASSSGHSYEQYF
TGTGCCAGCAGCTCGGGGCATTCCTACGAGCAGTACTTC
>TRBJ2-7|TRBV5-1|TRBD1|-
CASSLAQGFYEQYF
TGCGCCAGCAGCTTGGCACAGGGGTTCTACGAGCAGTACTTC
>TRBJ1-1|TRBV19|TRBD1|-
CASSITGAAEAFF
TGTGCCAGTAGTATCACAGGGGCGGCTGAAGCTTTCTTT
>TRBJ1-5|TRBV25-1|-|few
CASSEADHNQPQHF
TGTGCCAGCAGTGAAGCCGATCACAATCAGCCCCAGCATTTT
>TRBJ2-2|TRBV4-3|-|-
CASSPPVDTGELFF
TGCGCCAGCAGCCCCCCCGTGGACACCGGGGAGCTGTTTTTT
>TRBJ2-3|TRBV4-1|TRBD1|few
CASSDGQVSTDTQYF
TGCGCCAGCAGTGACGGACAGGTTAGCACAGATACGCAGTATTTT
>TRBJ2-7|TRBV2|TRBD1|-
CASSEAGTAIYEQYF
TGTGCCAGCAGTGAAGCCGGGACAGCCATCTACGAGCAGTACTTC
>TRBJ2-1|TRBV7-9|TRBD2|-
CASSLASGLAANEQFF
TGTGCCAGCAGCTTAGCGTCGGGACTAGCGGCTAATGAGCAGTTCTTC
>TRBJ1-1|TRBV5-1|TRBD1|-
CASSLGTGHPEAFF
TGCGCCAGCAGCCTCGGGACAGGCCATCCTGAAGCTTTCTTT
>TRBJ1-2|TRBV12-5|-|-
CASGSVTDYGYTF
TGTGCTAGTGGTTCCGTGACAGACTATGGCTACACCTTC
>TRBJ1-6|TRBV7-9|-|-
CASSLAQGEDISYNSPLHF
TGTGCCAGCAGCTTAGCGCAGGGCGAGGATATCTCCTATAATTCACCCCTCCACTTT
>TRBJ2-1|TRBV30|TRBD2|-
CAWSVLAGGNNEQFF
TGTGCCTGGAGTGTACTAGCGGGGGGGAACAATGAGCAGTTCTTC
>TRBJ1-3|TRBV11-2|TRBD1|once
CASSLDPTGGFDGNTIYF
TGTGCCAGCAGCTTAGATCCCACAGGGGGCTTTGATGGAAACACCATATATTTT
>TRBJ2-7|TRBV4-3|TRBD2|-
CASSQFSGGYEQYF
TGCGCCAGCAGCCAATTCAGCGGGGGCTACGAGCAGTACTTC
>TRBJ2-3|TRBV25-1|-|-
CASSLATDTQYF
TGTGCCAGCAGTCTGGCCACAGATACGCAGTATTTT
>TRBJ2-5|TRBV5-6|-|-
CASSLLLFQETQYF
TGTGCCAGCAGCTTGCTCCTATTCCAAGAGACCCAGTACTTC
>TRBJ1-5|TRBV4-2|-|-
CASSQVIIGGNQPQHF
TGTGCCAGCAGCCAAGTCATAATAGGTGGCAATCAGCCCCAGCATTTT
>TRBJ1-3|TRBV19|TRBD1|-
CAAGTGPGNTIYF
TGTGCCGCCGGGACAGGGCCTGGAAACACCATATATTTT
>TRBJ2-1|TRBV30|TRBD1|-
CAWSAGQGVDEQFF
TGTGCCTGGAGTGCTGGACAGGGGGTTGATGAGCAGTTCTTC
>TRBJ2-2|TRBV11-1|-|once
CASSPAWPPGELFF
TGTGCCAGCAGTCCAGCCTGGCCTCCCGGGGAGCTGTTTTTT
>TRBJ1-3|TRBV13|TRBD1|-
CASSSGQGSLSGNTIYF
TGTGCCAGCAGCTCGGGACAGGGGTCATTATCTGGAAACACCATATATTTT
>TRBJ1-2|TRBV27|-|-
CASSTLGPAGSGYTF
TGTGCCAGCAGCACCCTCGGTCCCGCAGGGAGCGGCTACACCTTC
>TRBJ1-5|TRBV27|-|-
CASSPTGSGQPQHF
TGTGCCAGCAGCCCCACAGGGTCTGGACAGCCCCAGCATTTT
>TRBJ2-7|TRBV7-2|-|-
CASSLWGTDSYEQYF
TGTGCCAGCAGCTTATGGGGGACGGATTCCTACGAGCAGTACTTC
>TRBJ1-1|TRBV7-9|-|few
CASSYQGAEAFF
TGTGCCAGCAGCTATCAGGGAGCTGAAGCTTTCTTT
>TRBJ1-2|TRBV12-2|-|once
CASRNVAGTAGGYTF
TGTGCAAGTCGCAACGTCGCCGGGACCGCGGGTGGCTACACCTTC
>TRBJ2-3|TRBV4-3|-|-
CASSQGFGRSTDTQYF
TGCGCCAGCAGCCAAGGGTTCGGCAGAAGCACAGATACGCAGTATTTT
>TRBJ2-1|TRBV19|TRBD2|-
CASSTWTSGNNEQFF
TGTGCCAGTAGTACATGGACTAGCGGCAACAATGAGCAGTTCTTC
>TRBJ1-3|TRBV7-9|-|-
CASSLGHPVSSGNTIYF
TGTGCCAGCAGCTTGGGACACCCGGTGAGCTCTGGAAACACCATATATTTT
>TRBJ1-2|TRBV7-9|-|once
CASSLPGTVEGYTF
TGTGCCAGCAGCTTACCCGGGACGGTGGAGGGCTACACCTTC
>TRBJ1-5|TRBV5-5|-|once
CASGPGSNQPQHF
TGTGCCTCCGGGCCCGGTAGCAATCAGCCCCAGCATTTT